These 25 T cell receptor beta chains originate from one sample sequenced in a study of beta chain features in type 1 diabetes. The entirety of the isolated RNA underwent reverse transcription, so expressed TCRB transcripts were sequenced. Generated by immunoSEQ multiplex PCR, the TCRdb table keeps only in-frame clones and is missing some. The sample lists over 700,000 clones; 15% to 20% were seen once. The source material was naive CD4+ T cells from blood. These receptors originate from a woman under 30 in good health.

The chain combines TRBV2 with TRBJ1-2; weak D call: TRBD1 (5 bases). Trimming took 8 bases from V and 5 from J, leaving 15 bases between them. The CDR3 runs 13 residues. From germline, CDR1 is SNHLY and CDR2 FYNNEI. The CDR3 spells CASRTPQAYGYTF. For the CDR3, the DNA is TGTGCCAGCCGGACACCGCAGGCGTATGGCTACACCTTC.

This clone was counted a few times. CDR3 sequence reads: CASSRDREQPQHF. The DNA of the CDR3 is TGTGCCAGCAGCCGGGACAGGGAGCAGCCCCAGCATTTT. The V call is TRBV7-8, the J call TRBJ1-5; 9 nucleotides match TRBD1. CDR1 and CDR2 from the germline V gene are SGHVS and FQNEAQ. J lost 7 bases, V lost 5 bases, and 3 bases had no gene match. The CDR3 is 13 residues long.

The V gene is TRBV9, the J gene TRBJ2-7; D gene unclear. Germline values: CDR1 SGDLS, CDR2 YYNGEE. The CDR3 is made up of 16 amino acids. The V gene lost 4 bases and the J gene lost 0 bases, with 17 bases spanning the gap. The CDR3 sequence is CASSPQIGASSYEQYF. The CDR3 DNA follows: TGTGCCAGCAGCCCTCAAATCGGCGCGAGCTCCTACGAGCAGTACTTC.

The rearrangement joins TRBV9 to TRBJ2-5; D perhaps matches TRBD2 (5 bases). The CDR3 consists of 14 residues. V lost 0 bases, J lost 1 base, and 7 bases lay in between. Germline V lookup: CDR1 SGDLS, CDR2 YYNGEE. Written as DNA, the CDR3 is TGTGCCAGCAGCGTAGGGGGAGTCCAAGAGACCCAGTACTTC. It codes for CASSVGGVQETQYF.

The genes are TRBV6-4 and TRBJ1-1; no clear D. CDR1 MRHNA and CDR2 SNTAGT come from the germline V gene. This CDR3 contains 15 residues. V shed 9 bases and J shed 2 bases, with 19 bases lying between them. The CDR3 nucleotides read TGTGCCAGAGTGTTCTCGTTGTGGGGAAACACTGAAGCTTTCTTT. Amino acid sequence: CARVFSLWGNTEAFF.

The DNA of the CDR3 is TGTGCCAGCAGCCGATTCGGCGGGGAGCTGTTTTTT. It codes for CASSRFGGELFF. The rearrangement links TRBV7-9 to TRBJ2-2; no clear D. CDR3 length equals 12 residues. Germline values: CDR1 SEHNR, CDR2 FQNEAQ (reference sequence). Trimming stripped 5 bases from V and 7 bases from J, with 8 bases between.

This clone was detected only a few times. This chain's CDR3 is CASSFGGGASQPQHF. Written as DNA, the CDR3 is TGTGCCAGCAGTTTTGGAGGGGGGGCGAGTCAGCCCCAGCATTTT. The V and J genes are TRBV28 and TRBJ1-5; D is perhaps TRBD1 (6 bases). CDR1 and CDR2 from the germline V gene are MDHEN and SYDVKM. V was trimmed by 3 bases and J by 6 bases, leaving 15 bases between them. The CDR3 covers 15 residues.

As concerns this clone: This CDR3 is also generated by other DNA sequences in the sample. This rearrangement joins TRBV28 to TRBJ2-3; D gene unclear. Germline-derived CDR1 and CDR2 are MDHEN and SYDVKM. The CDR3 has 12 amino acids. Between the trimmed V and J ends, which lost 2 bases and 4 bases, there was a span of 4 bases. As DNA, the CDR3 is TGTGCCAGCAGTTTAACTCCAGATACGCAGTATTTT. The encoded protein is CASSLTPDTQYF.

This chain joins TRBV7-9 and TRBJ2-3; 10 positions agree with TRBD1. V gave up 4 bases and J gave up 5 bases; unmatched junction bases: 6. Germline V gene data show CDR1 as SEHNR and CDR2 as FQNEAQ (reference sequence). The CDR3 is 15 amino acids. The CDR3 region has the DNA TGTGCCAGCAGCTCGACAGGGGGCGGGGGAGATACGCAGTATTTT. This sequence encodes CASSSTGGGGDTQYF.

This clone was detected only a few times. Other DNA variants within this sample encode the same CDR3. The chain has TRBV4-2 and TRBJ2-1; no reliable D call. Germline lookup yields CDR1 LGHNA and CDR2 YNFKEQ. The V end lost 2 bases, the J end lost 6 bases, and 2 bases lay between the germline ends. CDR3 length: 11 residues. The CDR3 protein is CASSQTNEQFF. Here the CDR3 DNA reads TGTGCCAGCAGCCAAACCAATGAGCAGTTCTTC.

The chain combines TRBV6-5 with TRBJ1-1; no clear D. The germline V gene has CDR1 MNHEY and CDR2 SVGAGI. This CDR3 has 11 amino acids. The germline V and J ends were trimmed by 8 bases and 6 bases, with 10 bases remaining between them. The CDR3 spells CASVGIAEAFF. The CDR3 DNA is TGTGCCAGCGTTGGAATCGCTGAAGCTTTCTTT.

V usage is TRBV6-6 and J usage is TRBJ2-3; 14 bases are a match to TRBD2. Germline CDR1 MNHNY, CDR2 SVGAGI (reference sequence). V shed 4 bases and J 4 bases; nucleotides not matched to a gene: 1. CDR3 length equals 15 residues. The CDR3 reads CASSSGLAGADTQYF. DNA for the CDR3: TGTGCCAGCAGTTCGGGACTAGCGGGAGCAGATACGCAGTATTTT.

To note about this clone: The same CDR3 also results from other DNA sequences found in this sample. The V and J genes are TRBV9 and TRBJ1-1, with 7 bases identical to TRBD1. The CDR3 loop spans 14 amino acids. CDR1 and CDR2 from the germline V gene are SGDLS and YYNGEE. V was pared by 0 bases and J by 4 bases, with 3 bases of the junction left unmatched. CDR3 sequence: CASSVVAGGTEAFF. The DNA of the CDR3 is TGTGCCAGCAGCGTAGTAGCAGGGGGCACTGAAGCTTTCTTT.

For this clone: The identical CDR3 is also encoded by other nucleotide sequences in the sample. The genes are TRBV28 and TRBJ2-5; D unresolved. Germline lookup yields CDR1 MDHEN and CDR2 SYDVKM. Trimming cost V 2 bases and J 5 bases, with 9 bases left between them. This CDR3 comprises 13 residues. The CDR3 bases are TGTGCCAGCAGTTTAACCAGCCGGGAGACCCAGTACTTC. Its translation: CASSLTSRETQYF. The whole variable domain, remainder taken from reference TRBV28 and TRBJ2-5, is DVKVTQSSRYLVKRTGEKVFLECVQDMDHENMFWYRQDPGLGLRLIYFSYDVKMKEKGDIPEGYSVSREKKERFSLILESASTNQTSMYLCASSLTSRETQYFGPGTRLLVL.

This clone turned up a few times. The chain has TRBV6-6 and TRBJ2-7; D uncertain. This CDR3 is 14 amino acids long. Germline V lookup: CDR1 MNHNY, CDR2 SVGAGI (reference sequence). The V end was cut by 2 bases, the J end by 0 bases, with 8 bases between. The CDR3 DNA follows: TGTGCCAGCAGTTACCTTAGACTCTCCTACGAGCAGTACTTC. Translation: CASSYLRLSYEQYF.

V gene TRBV27 combines with J gene TRBJ2-3, with TRBD1 matching 9 bases. CDR1 is MNHEY, CDR2 SMNVEV, per germline (reference sequence). V lost 3 bases and J lost 4; bases outside the gene matches: 5. The CDR3 is 15 amino acids. CDR3 sequence (DNA): TGTGCCAGCAGTTTCGGGACAGGGAGGTCAGATACGCAGTATTTT. It is translated as CASSFGTGRSDTQYF.

This clone was detected only a few times. The genes are TRBV5-1 and TRBJ2-1; 7 nucleotides line up with TRBD1. V gave up 4 bases and J gave up 2 bases; unmatched junction bases: 3. Germline V gene sequence: CDR1 SGHRS, CDR2 YFSETQ. The CDR3 runs to 14 residues. As DNA, the CDR3 is TGCGCCAGCAGCCTGACAGGGACCTACAATGAGCAGTTCTTC. Its protein is CASSLTGTYNEQFF.

This clone has only a few counts. The genes are TRBV18 and TRBJ2-7; 12 positions agree with TRBD2. The length of the CDR3 is 15 residues. Germline assignment: CDR1 KGHSH and CDR2 LQKENI. Germline trimming cut 6 bases from V and 6 bases from J; bases unmatched to any gene: 9. Here the CDR3 DNA reads TGTGCCAGCTCGTGGCCGACTAGCGGGAGTGGCGAGCAGTACTTC. Protein product: CASSWPTSGSGEQYF.

The rearrangement joins TRBV6-5 to TRBJ2-7, with 8 positions matching TRBD2. The CDR3 consists of 16 residues. Trimming cost V 0 bases and J 2 bases; bases outside gene matches: 6. The V gene's germline CDR1 is MNHEY and CDR2 SVGAGI. The CDR3 region is CASSYSVLAGTYEQYF. CDR3 in DNA: TGTGCCAGCAGTTACTCGGTGTTAGCGGGAACCTACGAGCAGTACTTC.

The rearrangement joins TRBV2 to TRBJ2-7; a possible D gene is TRBD2 (6 bases). This CDR3 region has 12 residues. V was pared by 2 bases and J by 12 bases, with 14 bases between. The germline V gene encodes CDR1 SNHLY and CDR2 FYNNEI. DNA of the CDR3: TGTGCCAGCAGTGAAACCCGCGGGGTTCTGTACTTC. It yields the protein CASSETRGVLYF.

This clone has only a few counts. The CDR3 DNA reads as TGTGCCAGCAGCGTGGGGCTGTTTCAGGCCTACAATGAGCAGTTCTTC. This gives the protein CASSVGLFQAYNEQFF. The chain uses TRBV9 and TRBJ2-1, with TRBD1 as a possible D gene (5 bases). The germline V gene has CDR1 SGDLS and CDR2 YYNGEE. The CDR3 consists of 16 residues. V dropped 2 bases and J dropped 2 bases, with 14 bases sitting between them.

The chain is built from TRBV18 and TRBJ1-4; D perhaps matches TRBD1 (6 bases). In germline, CDR1 is KGHSH, CDR2 LQKENI. V lost 1 base and J lost 8, with 11 bases in between. The CDR3 loop spans 14 amino acids. CDR3 loop: CASSPRTEAEKLFF. The CDR3 DNA sequence: TGTGCCAGCTCACCACGGACAGAGGCGGAAAAACTGTTTTTT.

Only a few counts were recorded for this clone. The J gene is TRBJ2-1, the V gene TRBV29-1; unclear D gene. The germline V gene encodes CDR1 SQVTM and CDR2 ANQGSEA. With 8 bases removed from V and 4 bases from J, the gap between germline ends came to 6 bases. This CDR3 is 10 amino acids long. The CDR3, as DNA: TGCAGCACTGGGTACAATGAGCAGTTCTTC. Amino acids: CSTGYNEQFF.

This clone was picked up a small number of times. The V gene is TRBV5-6, the J gene TRBJ2-7; 8 bases agree with TRBD2. Germline values: CDR1 SGHDT, CDR2 YYEEEE. The CDR3 is 14 amino acids. The trim removed 0 bases at V and 3 bases at J, leaving 2 bases unmatched. CDR3 amino acids: CASSLAGLVYEQYF. For the CDR3, the DNA is TGTGCCAGCAGCTTGGCGGGACTAGTCTACGAGCAGTACTTC.

A few counts support this clone. The chain recombines TRBV11-1 with TRBJ2-5; 7 bases fit TRBD1. This CDR3 contains 16 residues. After removal of 5 bases from V and 0 bases from J, the junction contained 9 bases not matched to a gene. Germline V gives CDR1 SGHAT, CDR2 FQDESV (reference sequence). Here the CDR3 reads CASSTLTGQHQETQYF. CDR3 nucleotides: TGTGCCAGCAGCACGCTGACAGGGCAGCACCAAGAGACCCAGTACTTC.